Shown below are 16 T cell receptor beta chains from a single sample sequenced in a study of cytomegalovirus exposure and HLA in healthy donors. The study ran its PCR with 60 Vbeta and 13 Jbeta primers. Sequenced by immunoSEQ multiplex PCR; TCRdb stores in-frame clones only, minus some. Found here are 150,000 to 200,000 clones; the top ten clones hold under 6.5%. Sequencing was done on a sample of PBMCs. These receptor sequences come from a young man in good health and CMV-seronegative.

The chain has TRBV7-2 and TRBJ1-2, with D maybe TRBD1 (5 bases). There are 14 residues in the CDR3. Trimming cost V 1 base and J 2 bases, with 8 bases left between them. Per germline, CDR1 SGHTA and CDR2 FQGNSA. The CDR3 bases are TGTGCCAGCAGCTTAGTTGGGGGGAACTATGGCTACACCTTC. Translated, it gives CASSLVGGNYGYTF.

V and J are TRBV27 and TRBJ1-2; TRBD1 is a possible D gene (5 bases). The CDR3 totals 17 residues. V dropped 3 bases and J dropped 7 bases, with 24 bases sitting between them. Germline V gene lookup returns CDR1 MNHEY and CDR2 SMNVEV (reference sequence). CDR3 amino acids: CASSFTIPGTLSLGYTF. CDR3 nucleotide sequence: TGTGCCAGCAGTTTTACGATTCCGGGGACTCTCTCCCTTGGCTACACCTTC.

V is TRBV4-3 and J is TRBJ1-2; 9 nucleotides agree with TRBD1. Looked up from germline, CDR1 is LGHNA and CDR2 is YSLEER. V shed 1 base and J 3 bases; nucleotides not matched to a gene: 6. This CDR3 comprises 16 residues. The CDR3, as DNA: TGCGCCAGCAGCCAAGTGTCGGACAGGGGATACTATGGCTACACCTTC. It specifies CASSQVSDRGYYGYTF.

V and J are TRBV6-1 and TRBJ1-1; 12 nucleotides align to TRBD1. The V segment lost 0 bases and the J segment 3 bases; nucleotides outside the gene matches: 2. The CDR3 loop spans 16 amino acids. Germline assignment: CDR1 MNHNS and CDR2 SASEGT. CDR3 protein: CASSEAGQGAHTEAFF. Written as DNA, the CDR3 is TGTGCCAGCAGTGAAGCGGGACAGGGGGCACACACTGAAGCTTTCTTT.

V usage is TRBV4-3 and J usage is TRBJ2-3; TRBD2 might be the D (7 bases). Trimming stripped 4 bases from V and 0 bases from J, with 20 bases between. CDR3 size: 18 residues. The germline V gene encodes CDR1 LGHNA and CDR2 YSLEER. This CDR3 reads CASSPRGGGSSSTDTQYF. The CDR3 region has the DNA TGCGCCAGCAGCCCGCGGGGAGGGGGTTCCTCTAGCACAGATACGCAGTATTTT.

The V and J genes are TRBV9 and TRBJ2-2; possibly TRBD2 for D (7 bases). The CDR3 totals 13 residues. Germline CDR1 and CDR2: SGDLS and YYNGEE. Deletions cut 7 bases from V and 4 bases from J, with 11 bases between. CDR3 in amino acids: CASQGGGTGELFF. The CDR3 bases are TGTGCCAGCCAAGGGGGGGGCACCGGGGAGCTGTTTTTT.

The rearrangement joins TRBV7-2 to TRBJ1-1; perhaps TRBD1 as D (5 bases). Germline V gives CDR1 SGHTA, CDR2 FQGNSA. The CDR3 spans 14 residues. The ends were cut back, 4 bases at V and 8 bases at J, with 17 bases in the middle. The CDR3 loop is CASSSGHLYNEAFF. In DNA form, the CDR3 reads TGTGCCAGCAGCTCCGGACACCTTTATAACGAAGCTTTCTTT.

As regards this clone: The same CDR3 arises from other DNA sequences in this sample as well. V gene TRBV29-1 combines with J gene TRBJ2-2; tentative D call: TRBD2 (5 bases). Germline V CDR1 and CDR2: SQVTM, ANQGSEA. This CDR3 has 14 amino acids. The V and J ends lost 3 bases and 6 bases respectively, with 14 bases between them. CDR3 protein: CSVEARHGAGELFF. CDR3 bases: TGCAGCGTTGAGGCCCGTCACGGGGCCGGGGAGCTGTTTTTT.

For this clone: Other DNA sequences in the sample encode the same CDR3. The V and J genes are TRBV6-5 and TRBJ2-7; 9 nucleotides match TRBD2. J gave up 3 bases and V 2 bases, and 2 bases lay outside the gene matches. There are 14 residues in the CDR3. CDR1 and CDR2 (germline): MNHEY, SVGAGI. The CDR3 DNA follows: TGTGCCAGCAGTTACGGGCGGGAGGGCTACGAGCAGTACTTC. Translated, it gives CASSYGREGYEQYF.

The V and J genes are TRBV11-3 and TRBJ2-7, with 11 bases matching TRBD1. The germline gives CDR1 SGHNT, CDR2 YENEEA. CDR3 length equals 13 residues. Trimming removed 5 bases from V and 8 bases from J; junction bases left unmatched: 5. The chain's CDR3 is CASSPGQGAKQYF. Here the CDR3 DNA reads TGTGCCAGCAGCCCCGGACAGGGGGCTAAGCAGTACTTC.

This chain links TRBV11-3 with TRBJ2-5, with D perhaps TRBD2 (5 bases). V lost 4 bases, J lost 5 bases, and 14 bases lay in between. CDR3 size: 14 residues. CDR1 SGHNT and CDR2 YENEEA come from the germline V gene. The CDR3 is CASSSTRGSETQYF. CDR3 in DNA: TGTGCCAGCAGCTCGACTCGGGGATCGGAGACCCAGTACTTC.

The chain is built from TRBV4-1 and TRBJ1-2, with TRBD1 as a possible D gene (5 bases). Germline CDR1 is MGHRA and CDR2 is YSYEKL. The CDR3 has 15 residues. V lost 3 bases and J lost 5, with 16 bases in between. CDR3: CASSHGGAGIYGYTF. The DNA of the CDR3 is TGCGCCAGCAGCCACGGTGGTGCAGGGATTTATGGCTACACCTTC.

The genes are TRBV9 and TRBJ1-3, with 9 nucleotides matching TRBD1. This CDR3 comprises 17 residues. CDR1 SGDLS and CDR2 YYNGEE come from the germline V gene. Trimming cost V 4 bases and J 7 bases; bases outside gene matches: 15. The CDR3 is CASSKSFVDRGPNTIYF. The DNA for the CDR3 is TGTGCCAGCAGCAAATCTTTCGTGGACAGGGGCCCCAACACCATATATTTT.

The chain employs TRBV11-3 and TRBJ1-3; 8 positions agree with TRBD1. Germline-derived CDR1 and CDR2 are SGHNT and YENEEA. CDR3 length: 15 residues. V lost 2 bases, J lost 7 bases, and 7 bases stayed unmatched. CDR3 DNA sequence: TGTGCCAGCAGCTTAAGGACAGGGACGGTGAACACCATATATTTT. It yields the protein CASSLRTGTVNTIYF.

The chain uses TRBV11-3 and TRBJ2-4, with 7 nucleotides matching TRBD1. The CDR3 has 14 amino acids. Germline loops: CDR1 SGHNT, CDR2 YENEEA. The V segment lost 5 bases and the J segment 2 bases; nucleotides outside the gene matches: 3. CDR3 DNA sequence: TGTGCCAGCAGCCCGACAGGGCCCAAAAACATTCAGTACTTC. It codes for CASSPTGPKNIQYF.

The chain joins TRBV4-2 to TRBJ2-7; 7 bases are a match to TRBD2. The CDR3 contains 16 residues. With V trimmed by 0 bases and J by 1 base, 6 bases remained unmatched. Germline lookup yields CDR1 LGHNA and CDR2 YNFKEQ. As DNA, the CDR3 is TGTGCCAGCAGCCAAGATGGACTAGACCAATCCTACGAGCAGTACTTC. Translation gives CASSQDGLDQSYEQYF.